Following are 16 T cell receptor beta chains from one sample sequenced in a study of OX40 agonist ivuxolimab in advanced cancers. Produced via immunoSEQ multiplex PCR; TCRdb's table is partial and in-frame only. The sample contains just under 80,000 clones, 84% of which appear only once. Sequencing used CD4+ or CD8+ T cells sorted from blood, obtained in a trial of the OX40 agonist ivuxolimab. These receptors all stem from an adult with an advanced solid tumor such as melanoma, head and neck, liver or kidney cancer.

This chain uses TRBV5-1 with TRBJ2-2; D is possibly TRBD1 (5 bases). CDR3 length: 16 residues. The germline CDR1 and CDR2 sequences are SGHRS and YFSETQ. V was shortened by 4 bases and J by 6 bases, with 19 bases between the two germline ends. CDR3 sequence reads: CASSALLGAGPGELFF. The CDR3 DNA sequence: TGCGCCAGCAGCGCGCTCTTAGGGGCAGGGCCCGGGGAGCTGTTTTTT.

The sample holds one count of this clone. The chain joins TRBV21-1 to TRBJ1-6. TRBV21-1 is recorded as a pseudogene. The CDR3 is made up of 14 amino acids. The CDR3 spells CASSRTKNNSPLHF. CDR3 DNA: TGTGCCAGCAGTAGGACCAAAAATAATTCACCCCTCCACTTT.

This clone was seen a handful of times. The V gene is TRBV4-1, the J gene TRBJ1-5, with 7 bases that match TRBD1. The CDR3 loop spans 14 amino acids. The V and J ends lost 4 bases and 5 bases, in that order; junction bases with no gene match: 5. Germline V lookup: CDR1 MGHRA, CDR2 YSYEKL. CDR3 amino acids: CASSRGTADQPQHF. For the CDR3, the DNA is TGCGCCAGCAGCCGAGGGACAGCAGATCAGCCCCAGCATTTT.

V gene TRBV30 combines with J gene TRBJ1-3, with D unresolved. The V and J ends lost 7 bases and 3 bases respectively, with 16 bases between them. This CDR3 is built from 14 residues. The germline CDR1 and CDR2 sequences are GTSNPN and SVGIG (reference sequence). CDR3 nucleotides: TGTGCCTCAACCCTCTGGAGGCTTGGAAACACCATATATTTT. Residues: CASTLWRLGNTIYF.

The CDR3 region has the DNA TGTGCCAGCAGCAAACAGGGGGCAGGTTCTTACGAGCAGTACTTC. Protein: CASSKQGAGSYEQYF. This chain joins TRBV21-1 and TRBJ2-7; the table names TRBD1, a call not compared with the DNA. TRBV21-1 constitutes a pseudogene. The CDR3 is 15 amino acids.

This rearrangement joins TRBV27 to TRBJ2-5, with 14 nucleotides matching TRBD2. This CDR3 spans 17 amino acids. Germline V gene lookup returns CDR1 MNHEY and CDR2 SMNVEV (reference sequence). Losses at the gene ends were 9 bases for V and 4 bases for J; bases not matched to a gene: 13. Here the CDR3 DNA reads TGTGCCAGTTGCCGCCTGACTAGCGGGGGGGGCCGAGAGACCCAGTACTTC. This translates into CASCRLTSGGGRETQYF.

The V and J genes are TRBV11-3 and TRBJ1-1; 8 positions match TRBD1. This CDR3 is built from 15 residues. CDR1 is SGHNT, CDR2 YENEEA, per germline. The junction had 4 bases not matched to a gene; V was cut back by 3 bases and J by 1 base. The CDR3: CASSFGQGQNTEAFF. CDR3 coding DNA: TGTGCCAGCAGCTTCGGACAGGGCCAGAACACTGAAGCTTTCTTT.

This rearrangement joins TRBV11-2 to TRBJ2-5; 7 nucleotides agree with TRBD2. CDR3 length equals 13 residues. V gave up 3 bases and J gave up 4 bases; unmatched junction bases: 2. Germline-derived CDR1 and CDR2 are SGHAT and FQNNGV. The CDR3 DNA follows: TGTGCCAGCAGCTTCGGGGGGAGAGAGACCCAGTACTTC. It specifies CASSFGGRETQYF. The entire variable domain, with the rest obtained from reference TRBV11-2 and TRBJ2-5, is as follows: EAGVAQSPRYKIIEKRQSVAFWCNPISGHATLYWYQQILGQGPKLLIQFQNNGVVDDSQLPKDRFSAERLKGVDSTLKIQPAKLEDSAVYLCASSFGGRETQYFGPGTRLLVL.

This chain links TRBV9 with TRBJ1-6; 9 nucleotides line up with TRBD1. Germline CDR1 reads SGDLS; CDR2 reads YYNGEE. Trimming removed 4 bases from V and 0 bases from J; junction bases left unmatched: 5. The CDR3 sequence is 17 residues long. As DNA, the CDR3 is TGTGCCAGCAGCAACCGGGACAGGGACTCCTATAATTCACCCCTCCACTTT. Protein product: CASSNRDRDSYNSPLHF.

The chain employs TRBV27 and TRBJ2-7; D ambiguous. CDR3 size: 18 residues. Looked up from germline, CDR1 is MNHEY and CDR2 is SMNVEV (reference sequence). V lost 5 bases, J lost 3 bases, and 26 bases lay in between. CDR3 loop: CASSPRAAMGIRDYEQYF. For the CDR3, the DNA is TGTGCCAGCAGTCCACGGGCAGCAATGGGGATAAGGGACTACGAGCAGTACTTC.

V usage is TRBV2 and J usage is TRBJ2-3; 7 bases map to TRBD2. With V trimmed by 4 bases and J by 5 bases, 6 bases remained unmatched. The V gene's germline CDR1 is SNHLY and CDR2 FYNNEI. The CDR3 totals 14 residues. The CDR3 sequence is CASSGEGGGDTQYF. The CDR3 DNA sequence: TGTGCCAGCAGTGGTGAGGGCGGGGGAGATACGCAGTATTTT.

The chain carries TRBV5-6 and TRBJ2-5; D not certain. Germline V CDR1 and CDR2: SGHDT, YYEEEE. The length of the CDR3 is 12 residues. Trimming removed 3 bases from V and 5 bases from J, with 8 bases in between. The CDR3 spells CASSWDLETQYF. DNA of the CDR3: TGTGCCAGCAGCTGGGATCTGGAGACCCAGTACTTC. The full variable domain, with the rest looked up from reference TRBV5-6 and TRBJ2-5, is DAGVTQSPTHLIKTRGQQVTLRCSPKSGHDTVSWYQQALGQGPQFIFQYYEEEERQRGNFPDRFSGHQFPNYSSELNVNALLLGDSALYLCASSWDLETQYFGPGTRLLVL.

V gene TRBV14 combines with J gene TRBJ1-1; possible D gene TRBD1, 5 bases. Germline loops: CDR1 SGHDN, CDR2 FVKESK. Trimming took 8 bases from V and 2 from J, leaving 9 bases between them. This CDR3 spans 12 amino acids. CDR3 DNA sequence: TGTGCCAGCGCGGGACTTAACACTGAAGCTTTCTTT. Protein product: CASAGLNTEAFF.

The chain is built from TRBV5-1 and TRBJ2-1, with D possibly matching TRBD1 (6 bases). CDR3 length: 15 amino acids. The germline CDR1 and CDR2 sequences are SGHRS and YFSETQ. The V end was cut by 1 base, the J end by 5 bases, with 13 bases between. Written as DNA, the CDR3 is TGCGCCAGCAGCTTGACAGGGAATAAGGACAATGAGCAGTTCTTC. Translated, it gives CASSLTGNKDNEQFF. The full variable domain, completed using reference TRBV5-1 and TRBJ2-1, is KAGVTQTPRYLIKTRGQQVTLSCSPISGHRSVSWYQQTPGQGLQFLFEYFSETQRNKGNFPGRFSGRQFSNSRSEMNVSTLELGDSALYLCASSLTGNKDNEQFFGPGTRLTVL.

In this sample, this clone turned up a few times. This rearrangement joins TRBV6-5 to TRBJ1-6, with D possibly matching TRBD1 (5 bases). Trimming shortened V by 4 bases and J by 7 bases, and 11 bases separated the two germline ends. The germline gives CDR1 MNHEY, CDR2 SVGAGI. CDR3 length: 14 amino acids. The DNA for the CDR3 is TGTGCCAGCAGTTCGGGAAGGGGCAATTCACCCCTCCACTTT. It yields the protein CASSSGRGNSPLHF.

This clone showed up just a few times. The V and J genes are TRBV14 and TRBJ2-7; the D is unclear. This CDR3 comprises 14 residues. Germline V CDR1 and CDR2: SGHDN, FVKESK. V lost 0 bases to trimming and J lost 2 bases, with 8 bases between them. In DNA, the CDR3 is TGTGCCAGCAGCCAAGAGGGCAAACCCTACGAGCAGTACTTC. Residues: CASSQEGKPYEQYF.